Below are 12 T cell receptor beta chains sequenced from a single sample in a study of blood T cell repertoires in COVID-19. TCRdb keeps only in-frame clones here, not all; method: immunoSEQ multiplex PCR. Here the sample spans about 180,000 clones, 80% to 90% being singletons. The sequenced material came from peripheral blood. Receptors were obtained from a human donor with active or convalescent COVID-19. The donor label of this sample is uncertain.

The chain employs TRBV2 and TRBJ2-1; 8 positions match TRBD1. The CDR3 is made up of 16 amino acids. The J segment lost 7 bases and the V segment lost 6 bases, leaving 14 bases of the junction unmatched. Per the germline V gene, CDR1 is SNHLY and CDR2 is FYNNEI. The CDR3 sequence: CASRRDEDRANNEQFF. CDR3 sequence (DNA): TGTGCCAGCAGGAGGGACGAGGACAGGGCGAATAATGAGCAGTTCTTC.

The gene calls are TRBV18 and TRBJ2-1, with D possibly TRBD1 on 8 matching bases. The germline gives CDR1 KGHSH, CDR2 LQKENI. CDR3 length: 18 residues. Trimming took 0 bases from V and 13 from J, leaving 28 bases between them. The CDR3 bases are TGTGCCAGCTCACCACCTAGGCCGGGGGGACAGGACCAAACTCAACAGTTCTTC. Residues: CASSPPRPGGQDQTQQFF.

The chain recombines TRBV12-5 with TRBJ1-1; D might be TRBD1 (6 bases). Trimming removed 3 bases from V and 4 bases from J, with 9 bases in between. Germline assignment: CDR1 LGHNT and CDR2 FRNRAP. The CDR3 is made up of 13 amino acids. The CDR3 nucleotides are TGTGCTAGTGGTTTCGCAGGGGTCACTGAAGCTTTCTTT. Protein: CASGFAGVTEAFF.

The chain is built from TRBV2 and TRBJ1-2, with 8 nucleotides matching TRBD1. The CDR3 has 16 residues. The ends lost 7 bases at V and 2 bases at J; junction bases unmatched: 12. Germline V gives CDR1 SNHLY, CDR2 FYNNEI. As DNA, the CDR3 is TGTGCCAGCACCGGAGCAGGGGGCGAGGGAAACTATGGCTACACCTTC. As protein: CASTGAGGEGNYGYTF.

The sample holds a few counts of this clone. This chain links TRBV7-8 with TRBJ2-1, with no clear D. Germline V gives CDR1 SGHVS, CDR2 FQNEAQ. This CDR3 is built from 13 residues. Deletions cut 5 bases from V and 4 bases from J, with 9 bases between. In DNA, the CDR3 is TGTGCCAGCAGCCGGAGCGAATACAATGAGCAGTTCTTC. Translating it yields CASSRSEYNEQFF.

V usage is TRBV23-1 and J usage is TRBJ2-6; 7 bases align to TRBD1. TRBV23-1 is filed as an ORF, its function uncertain. This CDR3 spans 18 amino acids. The V segment lost 2 bases and the J segment 0 bases; nucleotides outside the gene matches: 7. In nucleotides, the CDR3 is TGCGCCAGCAGTCAAATGGACAGGACATACTCTGGGGCCAACGTCCTGACTTTC. It encodes CASSQMDRTYSGANVLTF.

This clone was detected only once. The V gene is TRBV5-5, the J gene TRBJ2-1, with D tentatively TRBD1 (5 bases). V lost 1 base and J lost 2, with 13 bases in between. The CDR3 totals 16 residues. CDR1 SGHKS and CDR2 YYEKEE come from the germline V gene (reference sequence). The CDR3 is CASSLWGPAPYNEQFF. The CDR3 nucleotides read TGTGCCAGCAGCTTGTGGGGCCCCGCTCCCTACAATGAGCAGTTCTTC.

This sequence joins TRBV7-2 and TRBJ2-5; D unclear. The CDR3 loop spans 15 amino acids. CDR1 and CDR2 from the germline V gene are SGHTA and FQGNSA. V was cut by 4 bases and J by 2 bases, with 14 bases left in between. CDR3 in DNA: TGTGCCAGCAGCTACGGCGGATCCGGGCAAGAGACCCAGTACTTC. Translated, it gives CASSYGGSGQETQYF.

CDR3 DNA: TGTGCCTGGATCCATTACACCGGGGAGCTGTTTTTT. Translation gives CAWIHYTGELFF. The chain links TRBV30 to TRBJ2-2; D gene ambiguous. Germline CDR1 is GTSNPN and CDR2 is SVGIG (reference sequence). Deletions cut 4 bases from V and 3 bases from J, with 6 bases between. This CDR3 comprises 12 residues.

The genes are TRBV7-9 and TRBJ2-1; D not resolved. The CDR3 spans 15 residues. Per the germline V gene, CDR1 is SEHNR and CDR2 is FQNEAQ (reference sequence). V was clipped by 0 bases and J by 3 bases, with 9 bases between them. CDR3 in DNA: TGTGCCAGCAGCTTAGCGCTGCCAGTCTACAATGAGCAGTTCTTC. Translation gives CASSLALPVYNEQFF.

The J gene is TRBJ2-1, the V gene TRBV3-1 (or the pseudogene TRBV3-2), with TRBD2 identical over 10 bases. J was trimmed by 7 bases and V by 2 bases; bases with no gene match: 5. Germline CDR1 LGHDT, CDR2 YNNKEL (reference sequence). The CDR3 totals 15 residues. This chain's CDR3 is CASSQLAGVGNEQFF. The CDR3 DNA is TGTGCCAGCAGCCAACTAGCGGGAGTTGGGAATGAGCAGTTCTTC.

The chain combines TRBV6-1 with TRBJ2-3; 9 bases match TRBD1. Trimming removed 1 base from V and 2 bases from J; junction bases left unmatched: 1. Germline assignment: CDR1 MNHNS and CDR2 SASEGT. There are 15 residues in the CDR3. CDR3 sequence (DNA): TGTGCCAGCAGTGAAGACAGGGGGCTCACAGATACGCAGTATTTT. Translating it yields CASSEDRGLTDTQYF.